Listed here is a single T cell receptor (beta chain). The sample originates from a study of patients and donors after allogeneic stem cell transplantation. Using its own MiXCR run on the RT-PCR reads, TCRdb lists one record per CDR3 protein. The sample contains 90,000 to 130,000 distinct CDR3 sequences, around 38% of which appear only once. CDR1 and CDR2 from the germline V gene are KGHSH and LQKENI. There are 15 residues in the CDR3. V was cut by 1 base and J by 6 bases, with 14 bases left in between. The sample comprised blood, either unsorted or a sorted T cell fraction (not recorded which). The chain has TRBV18 and TRBJ2-3; unclear D gene. The source of this sequence is a human donor who was either an allogeneic HSCT recipient or a stem cell or donor lymphocyte infusion donor (not recorded which). It is not recorded whose cells these are; they may come from a transplant donor. The CDR3 DNA follows: TGTGCCAGCTCACCACTGAGGAAGACGGTCGATACGCAGTATTTT. Protein sequence: CASSPLRKTVDTQYF.